This is a list of T cell receptor beta chains from one sample in a study of blood T cell repertoires in COVID-19. Profiled with immunoSEQ multiplex PCR; TCRdb holds only in-frame clones, not every one. This sample carries approximately 500,000 clones, approximately 88% of them seen once, and the ten largest clones take under 8.5%. The material sequenced was peripheral blood. The origin of the receptors is a woman in her forties or fifties with COVID-19, enrolled during active disease. The CDR3 runs from the conserved cysteine through the conserved F or W. The D gene is left open where the match is weak. Clone size is given for some rows only: seen once, a few or many times, or a class if the clone is expanded.

size: -; V: TRBV4-1; D: -; J: TRBJ1-5; CDR3: CASSQSPPLGRGQQPQHF; DNA: TGCGCCAGCAGCCAATCTCCCCCATTGGGAAGGGGCCAGCAGCCCCAGCATTTT
size: -; V: TRBV10-2; D: TRBD2; J: TRBJ2-2; CDR3: CASSLAGGRAGELFF; DNA: TGCGCCAGCAGTTTAGCGGGGGGAAGGGCCGGGGAGCTGTTTTTT
size: once; V: TRBV30; D: TRBD1; J: TRBJ1-6; CDR3: CAWSVRQGTSPLHF; DNA: TGTGCCTGGAGTGTACGACAGGGGACTTCACCCCTCCACTTT
size: -; V: TRBV11-2; D: -; J: TRBJ1-4; CDR3: CASSLDLNEKLFF; DNA: TGTGCCAGCAGCTTAGACCTTAATGAAAAACTGTTTTTT
size: -; V: TRBV18; D: -; J: TRBJ1-3; CDR3: CASALGADVSGNTIYF; DNA: TGTGCCAGCGCCCTTGGGGCGGATGTCTCTGGAAACACCATATATTTT
size: once; V: TRBV15; D: TRBD1; J: TRBJ1-3; CDR3: CATSTTGASGNTIYF; DNA: TGTGCCACCAGCACCACAGGGGCCTCTGGAAACACCATATATTTT
size: -; V: TRBV7-2; D: -; J: TRBJ1-2; CDR3: CASSSATGVGGYTF; DNA: TGTGCCAGCAGCTCAGCTACAGGAGTAGGTGGCTACACCTTC
size: -; V: TRBV4-2; D: -; J: TRBJ1-1; CDR3: CASSLGEQTNTEAFF; DNA: TGTGCCAGCAGCCTCGGGGAACAGACGAACACTGAAGCTTTCTTT
size: few; V: TRBV29-1; D: -; J: TRBJ2-7; CDR3: CSVGQSYEQYF; DNA: TGCAGCGTTGGACAGTCCTACGAGCAGTACTTC
size: -; V: TRBV12-3/TRBV12-4; D: -; J: TRBJ1-2; CDR3: CASSLGRGRGYTF; DNA: TGTGCCAGCAGTTTAGGGAGGGGTCGTGGCTACACCTTC
size: once; V: TRBV3-1/TRBV3-2; D: TRBD2; J: TRBJ2-5; CDR3: CASSQGGSGGREETQYF; DNA: TGTGCCAGCAGCCAAGGAGGGAGCGGGGGTCGCGAAGAGACCCAGTACTTC
size: -; V: TRBV6-1; D: -; J: TRBJ2-7; CDR3: CASSEGPLTEQYF; DNA: TGTGCCAGCAGTGAGGGGCCCCTCACGGAGCAGTACTTC
size: -; V: TRBV9; D: TRBD2; J: TRBJ2-5; CDR3: CASSARTSGGEETQYF; DNA: TGTGCCAGCAGCGCTAGGACTAGCGGGGGGGAAGAGACCCAGTACTTC
size: -; V: TRBV28; D: -; J: TRBJ1-1; CDR3: CASSPLRGRGGNTEAFF; DNA: TGTGCCAGCAGTCCACTCAGGGGACGCGGGGGGAACACTGAAGCTTTCTTT
size: few; V: TRBV6-5; D: -; J: TRBJ1-1; CDR3: CASRDEGSMNTEAFF; DNA: TGTGCCAGCAGGGACGAGGGCAGCATGAACACTGAAGCTTTCTTT
size: -; V: TRBV2; D: -; J: TRBJ1-1; CDR3: CASSEAPSQDRRIEAFF; DNA: TGTGCCAGCAGTGAAGCCCCTTCACAGGACAGAAGAATTGAAGCTTTCTTT
size: -; V: TRBV3-1/TRBV3-2; D: TRBD1; J: TRBJ1-2; CDR3: CASSQPGQAQLYGYTF; DNA: TGTGCCAGCAGCCAACCGGGACAGGCGCAACTTTATGGCTACACCTTC